Reported below is one T cell receptor beta chain. Its antigen is still unknown. This sample is drawn from a study of cytomegalovirus exposure and HLA in healthy donors. Study results and caveats: A few CMV-associated chains were confirmed in vitro to be specific for CMV antigens. Researchers had no immune exposure information except CMV serostatus available. The authors listed around 150 TCR beta chains as cytomegalovirus-associated.

It was healthy bone marrow donors who served as donors. CDR1 is LGHNA, CDR2 YNFKEQ, per germline. V lost 1 base, J lost 4 bases, and 19 bases lay in between. CDR3 length equals 17 residues. In the PCR, 60 Vbeta and 13 Jbeta primers were used. Measured with immunoSEQ multiplex PCR; TCRdb has only the in-frame clones, and not every one. The table has under 200,000 clones, approximately 78% seen once; the top ten hold roughly 0.75%. This TCR was sampled from a young woman in good health and CMV-seronegative. Sequencing input: PBMCs. The V gene is TRBV4-2, the J gene TRBJ1-1; D may be TRBD1 (5 bases). DNA for the CDR3: TGTGCCAGCAGCCAAGCATCTGGCACACTGCAGGGCACTGAAGCTTTCTTT. As protein: CASSQASGTLQGTEAFF.